The rows below give T cell receptor beta chains drawn from one sample of a study of graft-versus-host responses after intestinal transplantation. Using immunoSEQ multiplex PCR, the repertoire was profiled, and TCRdb retains in-frame clones only, with some absent. The sample contains 20,000 to 25,000 clones, around 80% of which appear only once. This specimen consisted of ileum tissue, obtained 12 days after intestinal transplant. These receptors came from a human patient who received an intestinal transplant, so some T cells may come from the graft donor. CDR3s leave out the opening cysteine and the closing phenylalanine or tryptophan.

cdr3_length,j_call,v_call,cdr3_aa
12,TRBJ2-7,TRBV7-2,ASSFSPGAYEQY
14,TRBJ2-1,TRBV5-4,ASSQVSLAGVGEQF
11,TRBJ1-1,TRBV7-9,ASSRGGVTEAF
13,TRBJ2-3,TRBV4-3,ASSQGDRDTDTQY
11,TRBJ2-7,TRBV7-2,ASSLTKSYEQY
12,TRBJ2-2,TRBV6-5,ASRKGASTGELF
11,TRBJ1-2,TRBV11-2,ASSQTGWDGYT
13,TRBJ1-2,TRBV7-2,ASSLRAGWVYGYT
12,TRBJ2-1,TRBV28,ASSLSVSYNEQF
12,TRBJ2-1,TRBV19,ASSMGQGHNEQF
13,TRBJ2-5,TRBV5-4,ASSLEQGSGETQY
10,TRBJ2-1,TRBV5-6,ASSLGGNEQF
11,TRBJ1-5,TRBV15,ATRQGGNQPQH
14,TRBJ2-3,TRBV5-4,ASSGSSGPYTDTQY
12,TRBJ2-7,TRBV6-5,ASSYSKLSYEQY
16,TRBJ1-2,TRBV4-1,ASSPLGRGAKRYYGYT
9,TRBJ2-7,TRBV7-9,ASSSQYEQY
15,TRBJ2-3,TRBV10-3,AISDPGLAGGPDTQY
14,TRBJ2-5,TRBV18,ASSPPSRRLGETQY
13,TRBJ2-3,TRBV28,ASSLDRVATDTQY
13,TRBJ1-2,TRBV7-2,ASSLGTVHDYGYT
17,TRBJ2-3,TRBV28,ASTTGTSGVRRTTDTQY
12,TRBJ2-7,TRBV7-8,ASSPGTGFYEQY
13,TRBJ2-1,TRBV27,ASSLFGGGHNEQF
15,TRBJ2-3,TRBV4-2,ASSQEPRGRGADTQY
10,TRBJ1-3,TRBV2,ASRDRGNTIY
13,TRBJ1-1,TRBV7-9,ASSPYTGSYTEAF
10,TRBJ1-2,TRBV10-3,AISEHSYGYT
11,TRBJ1-2,TRBV7-3,ASSSGGSYGYT
16,TRBJ2-3,TRBV19,ASRSGLVRLNHTDTQY
12,TRBJ2-3,TRBV29-1,SVGDRFSTDTQY
15,TRBJ2-3,TRBV11-2,ASSFPPGTTSTDTQY
13,TRBJ1-5,TRBV27,ASSFGHRRDTPQH
13,TRBJ2-2,TRBV5-8,ASTPLWANTGELF
10,TRBJ2-3,TRBV9,ASSGAPDTQY